This TCR beta chain came from a study of control samples from healthy donors and cancer patients. Some clones are missing from TCRdb's copy, which holds only in-frame ones; the method was immunoSEQ multiplex PCR. The profile shows 75,000 to 90,000 clones, 75% to 90% of them singletons. V dropped 5 bases and J dropped 5 bases, with 15 bases sitting between them. Per germline, CDR1 LNHNV and CDR2 YYDKDF (reference sequence). This CDR3 has 14 amino acids. This rearrangement joins TRBV15 to TRBJ2-5; D perhaps matches TRBD1 (6 bases). This TCR was sampled from a middle-aged man in good health. The sequenced sample was blood. CDR3 bases: TGTGCCACCAGCCCTAGAGGCAGGGGTGAGACCCAGTACTTC. Translating it yields CATSPRGRGETQYF.